This entry describes one T cell receptor (beta chain). These data originate in a study of blood T cell repertoires in COVID-19. Across the study: The origin of the acute and convalescent COVID-19 samples was the United States, Italy and Spain. From T cells, B-cell-depleted T cells, or PBMCs came the material, which was cDNA or gDNA.

This CDR3 spans 15 amino acids. Germline V lookup: CDR1 MNHEY, CDR2 SVGAGI. Trimming pared 2 bases from V and 0 bases from J, leaving 8 bases between. Study processing details: Estimation of nucleated cell counts was performed using reference gene primer amplification. The method was immunoSEQ multiplex PCR; TCRdb's version includes in-frame clones alone and lacks a portion of them. The V and J calls and clone size are taken from that table; D and trimming were inferred from the DNA. The sample contains about 210,000 clones, approximately 88% of which appear only once. This study enrolled people aged about 18 to 95 from about two dozen US geographic areas.

J is TRBJ1-5 and V is TRBV6-5, with D possibly matching TRBD1 (6 bases). This sequence was found in a woman aged 40 to 50 with acute COVID-19. Sequenced material: PBMCs or T cells enriched from blood (not recorded which). The CDR3, as DNA: TGTGCCAGCAGTTACCAGGGGTATAGCAATCAGCCCCAGCATTTT. It yields the protein CASSYQGYSNQPQHF.